What follows is one TCR beta chain and its context. Its antigen is not identified. The data are from a study of a mutant IDH1 vaccine in newly diagnosed glioma. The trim removed 5 bases at V and 0 bases at J, leaving 3 bases unmatched. The CDR3 is made up of 15 amino acids. The germline CDR1 and CDR2 sequences are ENHRY and SYGVKD. Sample time point: week 11, during vaccination. The investigators gave 300 ug of mutant IDH1 20-mer peptide in each vaccine dose, together with topical imiquimod. TCRdb keeps only in-frame clones here, not all; method: immunoSEQ multiplex PCR. The sample lists just over 35,000 clones; roughly 80% were seen once.

The TCR comes from a woman in her twenties or thirties with glioma. Some clones in this sample may be carry-over from other donors' samples. V usage is TRBV10-3 and J usage is TRBJ1-5; TRBD1 matches 8 bases. The sample was peripheral blood mononuclear cells (PBMCs), taken from a glioma patient whose treatment included an IDH1 peptide vaccine. CDR3 DNA sequence: TGTGCCATCAGTACAGGGGGGGATAGCAATCAGCCCCAGCATTTT. It specifies CAISTGGDSNQPQHF.